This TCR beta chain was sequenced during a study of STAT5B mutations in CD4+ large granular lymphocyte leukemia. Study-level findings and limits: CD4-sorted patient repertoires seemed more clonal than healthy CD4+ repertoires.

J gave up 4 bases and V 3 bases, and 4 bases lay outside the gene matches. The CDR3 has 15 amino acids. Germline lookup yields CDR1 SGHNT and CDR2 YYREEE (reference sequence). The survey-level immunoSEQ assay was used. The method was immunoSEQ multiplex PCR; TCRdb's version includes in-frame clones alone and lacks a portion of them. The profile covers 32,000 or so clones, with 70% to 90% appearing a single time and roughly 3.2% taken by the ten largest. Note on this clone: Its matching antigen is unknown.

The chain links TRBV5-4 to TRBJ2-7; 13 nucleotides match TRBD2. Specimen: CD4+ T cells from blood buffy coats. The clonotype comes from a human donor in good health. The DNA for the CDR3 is TGTGCCAGCAGCTACACTAGCGGGAGGGTGTACGAGCAGTACTTC. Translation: CASSYTSGRVYEQYF.